These 12 T cell receptor beta chains came from one sample sequenced in a study of Ad26.COV2.S vaccination and SARS-CoV-2 variants (dated by TCRdb to about 2021). The sample's treatment or condition label is to be understood as: about 20 received Ad26.COV2.S at low or high dose, single or two shots; 5 received placebo; per-sample allocation not given. For vaccine and placebo recipients, the sequenced repertoires came from samples collected on day 63 after the first injection. Library prep was done by the immunoSEQ multiplex PCR assay. TCRdb limited this immuneACCESS table to in-frame rearrangements with V and J called. A share of clones is missing; checked studies link under half to unresolved V genes, and the rest is unexplained. For this sample the table gives hundreds of thousands of clones, of which over 75% were detected only once. Jointly, the top ten make up approximately 3.4% of the sample.

Sequenced here: peripheral blood, sampled in a trial of Ad26.COV2.S vaccine versus placebo. The receptor set was obtained from a person between 18 and 65 years old who received the Ad26.COV2.S COVID-19 vaccine or a placebo.

V and J are TRBV7-3 and TRBJ2-1; 9 positions match TRBD1. Germline CDR1 is SGHTA and CDR2 is FQGTGA. The CDR3 consists of 15 residues. With V trimmed by 1 base and J by 9 bases, 7 bases remained unmatched. CDR3 sequence: CASSLSQGQGFEQFF. Written as DNA, the CDR3 is TGTGCCAGCAGCTTAAGCCAGGGACAGGGTTTTGAGCAGTTCTTC.

This clone was counted once. The chain links TRBV7-9 to TRBJ1-2; D is unclear. CDR3 length equals 13 residues. Germline CDR1 SEHNR, CDR2 FQNEAQ (reference sequence). The V end lost 2 bases, the J end lost 3 bases, and 7 bases lay between the germline ends. DNA for the CDR3: TGTGCCAGCAGCTTATTAAAAGACTATGGCTACACCTTC. Its translation is CASSLLKDYGYTF.

In DNA, the CDR3 is TGTGCCAGCAGTGAAGCGTTTGATTCCTCCCAAGTCGGGGCCCAGTACTTC. It is translated as CASSEAFDSSQVGAQYF. V and J are TRBV6-1 and TRBJ2-5; a weak D match, TRBD2 (5 bases). The V gene lost 0 bases and the J gene lost 9 bases, with 23 bases spanning the gap. The germline V gene has CDR1 MNHNS and CDR2 SASEGT. CDR3 length: 17 amino acids.

This clone appeared a single time. The chain is built from TRBV3-1 (or the pseudogene TRBV3-2) and TRBJ1-2, with 8 bases that match TRBD1. In germline, CDR1 is LGHDT, CDR2 YNNKEL (reference sequence). Trimming at V came to 1 base and at J to 0 bases, leaving 16 bases not matched to a gene. The CDR3 is 20 amino acids. The CDR3 sequence: CASSQVGGWDRPSSNYGYTF. The CDR3 region has the DNA TGTGCCAGCAGCCAAGTGGGGGGTTGGGACAGGCCATCTTCTAACTATGGCTACACCTTC.

The rearrangement links TRBV28 to TRBJ2-5; D is uncertain. Looked up from germline, CDR1 is MDHEN and CDR2 is SYDVKM. The V end lost 6 bases, the J end lost 2 bases, and 10 bases lay between the germline ends. The CDR3 is 13 residues long. The CDR3 reads CASRMADQETQYF. The CDR3 DNA sequence: TGTGCCAGCAGGATGGCGGATCAAGAGACCCAGTACTTC.

This clone was observed once. The chain joins TRBV6-6 to TRBJ1-1, with D uncertain. This CDR3 is built from 12 residues. V was shortened by 1 base and J by 0 bases, with 0 bases between the two germline ends. Germline values: CDR1 MNHNY, CDR2 SVGAGI (reference sequence). CDR3 coding DNA: TGTGCCAGCAGTTACTTGAACACTGAAGCTTTCTTT. Amino acids: CASSYLNTEAFF.

This chain links TRBV28 with TRBJ1-5; perhaps TRBD1 as D (5 bases). The germline gives CDR1 MDHEN, CDR2 SYDVKM. V gave up 11 bases and J gave up 1 base, with 9 bases separating them. This CDR3 spans 12 amino acids. The CDR3 spells CAAKGSNQPQHF. The CDR3 bases are TGTGCCGCAAAGGGGAGCAATCAGCCCCAGCATTTT.

The rearrangement joins TRBV7-6 to TRBJ2-3; 10 nucleotides line up with TRBD2. The V gene end was trimmed by 5 bases and the J gene end by 5 bases; junction bases not matched to a gene: 13. The CDR3 sequence is 17 residues long. Per germline, CDR1 SGHVS and CDR2 FNYEAQ. The CDR3 region is CASSPGVAGGRGDTQYF. The CDR3 region has the DNA TGTGCCAGCAGCCCCGGGGTAGCGGGAGGCCGGGGAGATACGCAGTATTTT.

The CDR3 reads CASSYSNGRNEQFF. Here the CDR3 DNA reads TGTGCCAGCAGTTACTCGAATGGCCGGAATGAGCAGTTCTTC. V and J are TRBV6-5 and TRBJ2-1; the D is unclear. The germline V and J ends were trimmed by 0 bases and 7 bases, with 10 bases remaining between them. This CDR3 comprises 14 residues. Germline CDR1 is MNHEY and CDR2 is SVGAGI.

J is TRBJ1-1 and V is TRBV7-2; the D gene is possibly TRBD1 (5 bases). Trimming removed 5 bases from V and 10 bases from J, with 14 bases in between. CDR1 SGHTA and CDR2 FQGNSA come from the germline V gene. This CDR3 has 12 residues. The CDR3 bases are TGTGCCAGCAGCACCCGGGACCGAGGAGCTTTCTTT. This gives the protein CASSTRDRGAFF. The full variable domain, in which reference TRBV7-2 and TRBJ1-1 provide the parts outside the CDR3, is GAGVSQSPSNKVTEKGKDVELRCDPISGHTALYWYRQSLGQGLEFLIYFQGNSAPDKSGLPSDRFSAERTGGSVSTLTIQRTQQEDSAVYLCASSTRDRGAFFGQGTRLTVV.

The J gene is TRBJ2-7, the V gene TRBV5-1, with TRBD1 identical over 7 bases. The CDR3 covers 14 residues. V lost 0 bases to trimming and J lost 3 bases; unmatched junction nucleotides: 3. The germline V gene encodes CDR1 SGHRS and CDR2 YFSETQ. The CDR3 sequence: CASSLDRGSYEQYF. CDR3 DNA: TGCGCCAGCAGCTTGGACAGGGGAAGCTACGAGCAGTACTTC.

The J gene is TRBJ1-2, the V gene TRBV7-9; D is uncertain. Germline V gene data show CDR1 as SEHNR and CDR2 as FQNEAQ (reference sequence). V dropped 2 bases and J dropped 0 bases, with 4 bases sitting between them. The CDR3 runs 13 residues. The CDR3: CASSLMANYGYTF. As DNA, the CDR3 is TGTGCCAGCAGCTTAATGGCTAACTATGGCTACACCTTC. The full variable domain, completed using reference TRBV7-9 and TRBJ1-2, is DTGVSQNPRHKITKRGQNVTFRCDPISEHNRLYWYRQTLGQGPEFLTYFQNEAQLEKSRLLSDRFSAERPKGSFSTLEIQRTEQGDSAMYLCASSLMANYGYTFGSGTRLTVV.